The rows below give T cell receptor beta chains drawn from one sample of a study of cytomegalovirus exposure and HLA in healthy donors. Clones were sequenced by immunoSEQ multiplex PCR, and TCRdb holds only the in-frame ones, with some missing. The sample has roughly 150,000 clones; more than 70% are singletons. Sequenced material: PBMCs. The receptors shown here come from a young man in good health and CMV-seropositive. The CDR3 runs from the conserved cysteine through the conserved F or W. D genes are given only for firm matches. Where a row states a size, it is once, few, many or the class of an expanded clone; other rows omit it.

CDR3 protein | CDR3 length | J gene | clone size | D gene | V gene
CATSRDPRGQGEQYF | 15 | TRBJ2-7 | . | TRBD1 | TRBV15
CASSPRGFEAFF | 12 | TRBJ1-1 | . | . | TRBV16
CASSFTGDSEAFF | 13 | TRBJ1-1 | . | TRBD1 | TRBV7-9
CASSYEGGSYEQYF | 14 | TRBJ2-7 | . | . | TRBV7-9
CASDRTGNSNQPQHF | 15 | TRBJ1-5 | . | . | TRBV11-2
CASSRTTKRAYEQYF | 15 | TRBJ2-7 | . | . | TRBV5-6
CAWSASPTGANEQFF | 15 | TRBJ2-1 | . | . | TRBV30
CASSDSEGRKLFF | 13 | TRBJ1-4 | . | . | TRBV18
CASSRGSSYNEQFF | 14 | TRBJ2-1 | once | . | TRBV27
CASSSGLAGGPSYNEQFF | 18 | TRBJ2-1 | . | TRBD2 | TRBV28
CASSDGTSGSLTGTQYF | 17 | TRBJ2-3 | . | TRBD2 | TRBV2
CASRARQVSQPQHF | 14 | TRBJ1-5 | once | . | TRBV2
CASSLSQGTDTQYF | 14 | TRBJ2-3 | . | . | TRBV5-1
CASSVRTGRENIQYF | 15 | TRBJ2-4 | . | TRBD1 | TRBV11-1
CASSIDLAPSTDTQYF | 16 | TRBJ2-3 | few | . | TRBV5-1
CASSPGLAGFRTQYF | 15 | TRBJ2-5 | . | TRBD2 | TRBV5-6
CAISESDRGDQYF | 13 | TRBJ2-5 | few | TRBD1 | TRBV10-3
CASSPGTSGSSYNEQFF | 17 | TRBJ2-1 | few | TRBD2 | TRBV7-8
CASSSFGLAGGSGEQFF | 17 | TRBJ2-1 | . | TRBD2 | TRBV27
CASSVEGDNNEQFF | 14 | TRBJ2-1 | . | . | TRBV9
CASSEGTGDKLLWEQYF | 17 | TRBJ2-7 | . | . | TRBV2
CASSLYEGTYTEAFF | 15 | TRBJ1-1 | once | . | TRBV5-5
CASSRQGFTGELFF | 14 | TRBJ2-2 | . | . | TRBV28
CASSYFWTVVHPPLYF | 16 | TRBJ2-5 | . | . | TRBV6-6
CASSLEHSYEQYF | 13 | TRBJ2-7 | . | . | TRBV7-9
CASSLSFTGDGYTF | 14 | TRBJ1-2 | once | TRBD1 | TRBV5-4
CSVAAGTGNTYEQYF | 15 | TRBJ2-7 | . | TRBD1 | TRBV29-1
CASSLASRVYEQYF | 14 | TRBJ2-7 | once | . | TRBV5-6
CASSPGGGYTF | 11 | TRBJ1-2 | few | . | TRBV23-1
CSVVVQGYEQYF | 12 | TRBJ2-7 | once | . | TRBV29-1
CASSFTGLPGELFF | 14 | TRBJ2-2 | . | . | TRBV6-5